These T cell receptor beta chains were read from a single sample in a study of vaccination effects on CD4 cells after COVID-19. Their antigen targets remain unknown. TCRdb's table, derived via immunoSEQ multiplex PCR, lists solely in-frame clones and lacks some. The sample has tens of thousands of clones, about four fifths seen once. This sample comprised CD4+ T cells from PBMCs cultured without peptide, obtained before COVID-19 vaccination. The receptor source for this set is a human donor who received a COVID-19 vaccine. CDR3s leave out the opening cysteine and the closing phenylalanine or tryptophan. The D gene is left open where the match is weak.

V gene	CDR3 length	J gene	D gene	CDR3 protein
TRBV24-1	12	TRBJ1-1	.	ATSANTENTEAF
TRBV11-2	10	TRBJ2-5	TRBD1	ASSFGTGGFH
TRBV6-5	12	TRBJ1-3	.	ASSYGGPGNTIY
TRBV7-8	16	TRBJ1-2	.	ASSLGRRAGLDNYGYT
TRBV19	13	TRBJ1-3	.	ASQYRVSSGNTIY
TRBV11-2	14	TRBJ1-6	TRBD1	ASSLETGGWNSPLH
TRBV18	15	TRBJ2-5	TRBD1	ASSSGTGTGVQETQY
TRBV6-1	13	TRBJ1-5	.	ASSEGDGLNQPQH
TRBV24-1	15	TRBJ2-1	TRBD2	ATSDFRPGLGYNEQF
TRBV12-3/TRBV12-4	11	TRBJ2-7	.	ASSLGQHYEQY
TRBV19	11	TRBJ2-1	.	ASSHRGPREQF
TRBV5-1	14	TRBJ1-1	TRBD1	ASSARTGYLNTEAF
TRBV11-2	9	TRBJ2-1	TRBD1	ASQGVNEQF
TRBV7-2	10	TRBJ2-5	.	ASSKQKETQY
TRBV6-2/TRBV6-3	13	TRBJ1-1	TRBD1	ASSYPGQGRTEAF
TRBV7-9	13	TRBJ2-7	TRBD1	ASSLGTGADYEQY
TRBV6-2/TRBV6-3	13	TRBJ2-5	.	ASSQKWGYQETQY
TRBV6-5	11	TRBJ2-6	.	ASSYGLRGVLT
TRBV3-1/TRBV3-2	12	TRBJ1-5	TRBD1	ASSRGQGSLPQH
TRBV28	17	TRBJ2-3	TRBD2	ASSSFSSVGGRDTDTQY
TRBV7-2	13	TRBJ1-4	TRBD1	ASSKHGTGNEKLF
TRBV7-2	11	TRBJ2-5	.	ASSPFLKETQY
TRBV19	11	TRBJ1-5	.	ASSIQGPQPQH
TRBV20-1	11	TRBJ1-1	.	SASFPPSSEAF
TRBV13	14	TRBJ2-7	TRBD2	ASSLGSPGGAYEQY
TRBV19	15	TRBJ1-1	TRBD1	ASQTTGGIGSRTEAF
TRBV18	11	TRBJ2-1	.	ASSPQRDNEQF
TRBV24-1	13	TRBJ2-2	TRBD1	ATHTGGADTGELF
TRBV5-1	13	TRBJ2-7	TRBD2	ASSLNPGTSGEQY
TRBV27	14	TRBJ2-2	TRBD2	ASRGILAGGLGELF
TRBV10-1	15	TRBJ2-1	.	ASRTKGGSSSYNEQF
TRBV11-3	11	TRBJ1-1	.	ASSLRRDTEAF
TRBV28	12	TRBJ2-1	TRBD2	ASGASGGGNEQF
TRBV28	13	TRBJ2-2	.	ASSSPGQRGGELF
TRBV7-2	13	TRBJ1-1	.	ASSPTAFMNTEAF
TRBV7-9	12	TRBJ1-2	TRBD1	ASSLGTGDYGYT
TRBV7-6	13	TRBJ1-5	.	ASSLGGRGNQPQH
TRBV7-2	12	TRBJ2-7	.	ASSQVTGSHEQY
TRBV4-1	14	TRBJ1-1	.	ASSPYPAGKVPEAF
TRBV10-3	12	TRBJ2-7	.	AISGAGQPYEQY
TRBV7-8	13	TRBJ1-2	.	ASSPGPNSFYGYT
TRBV28	15	TRBJ2-1	.	ASSPPEGSSSYNEQF
TRBV7-6	11	TRBJ2-7	.	ASSLGGRSEQY
TRBV10-1	17	TRBJ2-7	TRBD1	ASSESSRDRVRVGGEQY
TRBV7-9	12	TRBJ2-6	.	ASSFTSGANVLT
TRBV29-1	10	TRBJ1-1	.	SVGALNTEAF
TRBV24-1	13	TRBJ1-5	TRBD1	ATSETGGSNQPQH
TRBV6-5	11	TRBJ1-2	TRBD1	ASSWTGTKGYT
TRBV28	10	TRBJ2-4	.	ASRQGTNIQY
TRBV3-1/TRBV3-2	15	TRBJ1-1	TRBD1	ASSNYPGQGIGGEAF
TRBV30	13	TRBJ2-3	.	AWSVGGRKADTQY